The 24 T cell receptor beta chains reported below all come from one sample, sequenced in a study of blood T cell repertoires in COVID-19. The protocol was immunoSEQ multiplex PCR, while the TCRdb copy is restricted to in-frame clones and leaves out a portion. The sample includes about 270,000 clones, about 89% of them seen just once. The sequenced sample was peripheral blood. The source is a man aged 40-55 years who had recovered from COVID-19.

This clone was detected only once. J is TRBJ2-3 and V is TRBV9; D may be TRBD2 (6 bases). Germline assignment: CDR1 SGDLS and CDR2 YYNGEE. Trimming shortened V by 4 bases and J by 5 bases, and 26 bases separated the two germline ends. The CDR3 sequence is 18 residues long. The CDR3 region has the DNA TGTGCCAGCAGCCCAGCGGGTCGGGCCAACCCCTTTGGAGATACGCAGTATTTT. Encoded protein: CASSPAGRANPFGDTQYF. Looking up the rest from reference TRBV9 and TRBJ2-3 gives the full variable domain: DSGVTQTPKHLITATGQRVTLRCSPRSGDLSVYWYQQSLDQGLQFLIQYYNGEERAKGNILERFSAQQFPDLHSELNLSSLELGDSALYFCASSPAGRANPFGDTQYFGPGTRLTVL.

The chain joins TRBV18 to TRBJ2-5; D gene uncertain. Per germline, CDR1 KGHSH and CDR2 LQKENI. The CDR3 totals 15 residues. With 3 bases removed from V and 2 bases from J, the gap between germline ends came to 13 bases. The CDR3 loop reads CASSPEPGSQETQYF. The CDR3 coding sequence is TGTGCCAGCTCACCTGAGCCGGGTTCGCAAGAGACCCAGTACTTC. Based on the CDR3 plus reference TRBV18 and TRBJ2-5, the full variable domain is NAGVMQNPRHLVRRRGQEARLRCSPMKGHSHVYWYRQLPEEGLKFMVYLQKENIIDESGMPKERFSAEFPKEGPSILRIQQVVRGDSAAYFCASSPEPGSQETQYFGPGTRLLVL.

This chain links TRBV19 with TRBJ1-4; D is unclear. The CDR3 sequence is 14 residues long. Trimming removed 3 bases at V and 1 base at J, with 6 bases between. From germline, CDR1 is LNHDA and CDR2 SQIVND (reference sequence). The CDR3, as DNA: TGTGCCAGTAGTATTCACATAACTAATGAAAAACTGTTTTTT. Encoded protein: CASSIHITNEKLFF. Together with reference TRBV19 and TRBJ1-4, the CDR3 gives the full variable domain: DGGITQSPKYLFRKEGQNVTLSCEQNLNHDAMYWYRQDPGQGLRLIYYSQIVNDFQKGDIAEGYSVSREKKESFPLTVTSAQKNPTAFYLCASSIHITNEKLFFGSGTQLSVL.

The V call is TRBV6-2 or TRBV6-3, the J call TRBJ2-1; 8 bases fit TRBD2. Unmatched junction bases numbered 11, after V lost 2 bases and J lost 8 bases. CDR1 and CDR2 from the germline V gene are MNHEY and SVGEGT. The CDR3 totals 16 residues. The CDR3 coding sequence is TGTGCCAGCAGTTACGGGATGGTTGGGACTAGTTATGAGCAGTTCTTC. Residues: CASSYGMVGTSYEQFF.

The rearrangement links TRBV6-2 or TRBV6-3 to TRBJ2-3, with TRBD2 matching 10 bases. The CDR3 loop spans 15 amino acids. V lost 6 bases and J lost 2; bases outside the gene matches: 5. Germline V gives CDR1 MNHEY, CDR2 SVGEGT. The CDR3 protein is CASSLAGAITDTQYF. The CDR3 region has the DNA TGTGCCAGCAGCCTAGCGGGGGCCATCACAGATACGCAGTATTTT.

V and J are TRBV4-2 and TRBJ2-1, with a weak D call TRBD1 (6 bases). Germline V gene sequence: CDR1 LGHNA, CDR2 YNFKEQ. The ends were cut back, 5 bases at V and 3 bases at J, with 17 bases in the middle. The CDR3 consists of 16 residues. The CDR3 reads CASSSWDTSGYNEQFF. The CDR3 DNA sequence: TGTGCCAGCAGCTCCTGGGACACCTCTGGCTACAATGAGCAGTTCTTC.

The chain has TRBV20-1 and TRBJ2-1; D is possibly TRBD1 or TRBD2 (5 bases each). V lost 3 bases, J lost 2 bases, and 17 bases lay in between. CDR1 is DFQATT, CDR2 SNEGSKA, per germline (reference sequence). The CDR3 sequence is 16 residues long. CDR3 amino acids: CSASGADARAYNEQFF. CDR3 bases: TGCAGTGCTAGTGGGGCGGACGCGCGGGCCTACAATGAGCAGTTCTTC.

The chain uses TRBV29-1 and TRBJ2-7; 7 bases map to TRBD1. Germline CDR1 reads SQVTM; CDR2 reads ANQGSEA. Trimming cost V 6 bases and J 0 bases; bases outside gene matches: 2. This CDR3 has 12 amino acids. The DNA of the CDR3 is TGCAGCGTAGAGGGGGCCTCCTACGAGCAGTACTTC. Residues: CSVEGASYEQYF.

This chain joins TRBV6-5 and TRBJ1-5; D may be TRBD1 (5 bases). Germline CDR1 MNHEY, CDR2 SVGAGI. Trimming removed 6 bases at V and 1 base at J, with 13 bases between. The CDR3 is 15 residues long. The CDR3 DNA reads TGTGCCAGCAGCGACCGGGGACTCAGCAATCAGCCCCAGCATTTT. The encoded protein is CASSDRGLSNQPQHF.

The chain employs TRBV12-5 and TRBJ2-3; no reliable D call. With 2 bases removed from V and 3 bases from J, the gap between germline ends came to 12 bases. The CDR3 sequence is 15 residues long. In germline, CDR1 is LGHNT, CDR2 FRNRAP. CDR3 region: CASGLSFQVTDTQYF. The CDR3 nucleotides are TGTGCTAGTGGTTTGTCTTTCCAGGTAACAGATACGCAGTATTTT.

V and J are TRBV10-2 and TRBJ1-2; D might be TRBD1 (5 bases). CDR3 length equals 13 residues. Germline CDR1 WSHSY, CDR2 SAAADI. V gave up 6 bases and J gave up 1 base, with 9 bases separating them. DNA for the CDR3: TGCGCCAGCAGCCTACAGGATAACTATGGCTACACCTTC. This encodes CASSLQDNYGYTF.

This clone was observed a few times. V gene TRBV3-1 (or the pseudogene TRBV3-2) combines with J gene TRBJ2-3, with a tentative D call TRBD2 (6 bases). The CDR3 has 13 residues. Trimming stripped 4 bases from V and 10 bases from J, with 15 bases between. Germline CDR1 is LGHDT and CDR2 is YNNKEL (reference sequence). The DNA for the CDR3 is TGTGCCAGCAGCCTACGACTAGTTAGGGCGCAGTATTTT. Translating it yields CASSLRLVRAQYF.

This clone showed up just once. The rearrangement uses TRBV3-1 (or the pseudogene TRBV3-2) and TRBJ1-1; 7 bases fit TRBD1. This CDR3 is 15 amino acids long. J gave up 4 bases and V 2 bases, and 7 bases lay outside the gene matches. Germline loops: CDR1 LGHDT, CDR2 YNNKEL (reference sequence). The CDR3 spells CASSQLRRGITEAFF. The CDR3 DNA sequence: TGTGCCAGCAGCCAACTCCGCAGGGGGATCACTGAAGCTTTCTTT.

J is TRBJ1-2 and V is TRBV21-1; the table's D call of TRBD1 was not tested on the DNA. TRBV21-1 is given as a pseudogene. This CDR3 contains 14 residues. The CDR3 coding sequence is TGTGCCCAAGACAGGGGGCTTCTAGACTATGGCTACACCTTC. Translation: CAQDRGLLDYGYTF.

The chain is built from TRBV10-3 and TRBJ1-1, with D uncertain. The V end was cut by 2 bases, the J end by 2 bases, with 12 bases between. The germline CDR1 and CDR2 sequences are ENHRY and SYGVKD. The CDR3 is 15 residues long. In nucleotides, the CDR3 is TGTGCCATCAGTGAGACTACCGGGAGAAACACTGAAGCTTTCTTT. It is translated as CAISETTGRNTEAFF.

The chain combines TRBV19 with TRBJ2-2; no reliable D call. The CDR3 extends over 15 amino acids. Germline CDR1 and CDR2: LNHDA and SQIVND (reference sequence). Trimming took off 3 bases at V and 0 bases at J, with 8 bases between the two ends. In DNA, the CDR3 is TGTGCCAGTAGTATTAGACACTCGAACACCGGGGAGCTGTTTTTT. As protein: CASSIRHSNTGELFF.

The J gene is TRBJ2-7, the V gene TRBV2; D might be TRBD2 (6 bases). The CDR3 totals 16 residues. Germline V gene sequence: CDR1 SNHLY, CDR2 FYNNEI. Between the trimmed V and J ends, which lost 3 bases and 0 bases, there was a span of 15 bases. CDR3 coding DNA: TGTGCCAGCAGTGAGGCCGCTAGCGCCGCCTCCTACGAGCAGTACTTC. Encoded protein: CASSEAASAASYEQYF.

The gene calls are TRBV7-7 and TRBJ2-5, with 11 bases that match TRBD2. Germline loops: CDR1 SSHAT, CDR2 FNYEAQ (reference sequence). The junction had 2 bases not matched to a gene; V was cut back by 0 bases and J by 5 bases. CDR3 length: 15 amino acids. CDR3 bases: TGTGCCAGCAGCTTAGCAGGGACTAGCGGCGAGACCCAGTACTTC. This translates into CASSLAGTSGETQYF.

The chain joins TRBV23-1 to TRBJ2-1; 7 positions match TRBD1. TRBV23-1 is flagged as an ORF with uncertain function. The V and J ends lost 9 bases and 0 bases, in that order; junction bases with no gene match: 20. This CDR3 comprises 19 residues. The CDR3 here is CARKTGDGAIESSYNEQFF. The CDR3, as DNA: TGCGCCAGAAAAACAGGGGACGGTGCTATCGAAAGCTCCTACAATGAGCAGTTCTTC.

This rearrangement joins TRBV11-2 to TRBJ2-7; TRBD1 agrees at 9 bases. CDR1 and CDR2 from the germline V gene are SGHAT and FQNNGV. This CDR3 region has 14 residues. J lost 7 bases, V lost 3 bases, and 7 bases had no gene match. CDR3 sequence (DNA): TGTGCCAGCAGCTTCTCCGGGACAGGGAATGAGCAGTACTTC. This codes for CASSFSGTGNEQYF.

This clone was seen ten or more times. The CDR3 region is CASSLLAPGNQPQHF. The CDR3 DNA reads TGTGCCAGCAGTTTATTAGCCCCGGGCAATCAGCCCCAGCATTTT. The chain links TRBV28 to TRBJ1-5; unclear D gene. V lost 1 base, J lost 2 bases, and 9 bases lay in between. The CDR3 is 15 amino acids. Germline lookup yields CDR1 MDHEN and CDR2 SYDVKM.

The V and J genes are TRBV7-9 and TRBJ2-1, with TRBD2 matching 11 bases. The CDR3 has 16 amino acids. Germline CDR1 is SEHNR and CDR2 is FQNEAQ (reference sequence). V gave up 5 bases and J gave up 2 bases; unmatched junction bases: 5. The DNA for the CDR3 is TGTGCCAGCAGCCTAATTAGCGGGAGGGCCTACAATGAGCAGTTCTTC. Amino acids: CASSLISGRAYNEQFF.

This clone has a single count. The CDR3 DNA reads as TGTGCCAGCAGCCCTGTCGGGGTACGGGACACTGAAGCTTTCTTT. Amino acids: CASSPVGVRDTEAFF. The chain links TRBV7-2 to TRBJ1-1; D gene ambiguous. Trimming stripped 5 bases from V and 3 bases from J, with 16 bases between. The CDR3 runs 15 residues. CDR1 is SGHTA, CDR2 FQGNSA, per germline.

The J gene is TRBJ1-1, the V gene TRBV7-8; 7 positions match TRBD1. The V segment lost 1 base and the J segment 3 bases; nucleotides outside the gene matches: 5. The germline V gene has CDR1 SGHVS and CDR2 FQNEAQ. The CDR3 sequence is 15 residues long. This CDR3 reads CASSLGQGWDTEAFF. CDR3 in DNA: TGTGCCAGCAGCTTAGGACAGGGTTGGGACACTGAAGCTTTCTTT.